The text below deals with one T cell receptor beta chain. Seattle enrolled patients during active infection and tracked them longitudinally. These data originate in a study of blood T cell repertoires in COVID-19. Study information: Italy, Spain and the United States were the sources of the convalescent and acute COVID-19 samples.

The CDR3 spans 15 residues. The germline V gene encodes CDR1 SGHTA and CDR2 FQGNSA. Unmatched junction bases numbered 8, after V lost 2 bases and J lost 6 bases. In the original workflow: The authors estimated nucleated cell counts from reference gene primer amplification. Here immunoSEQ multiplex PCR was the method, and the copy in TCRdb shows in-frame clones only, minus some. V, J and clone size were drawn from that table, and D and trimming were deduced from the DNA. The sample holds approximately 240,000 clones, nearly 85% seen once. This TCR was sampled from a woman younger than 45 with COVID-19, enrolled during active disease. The sample comprised peripheral blood. The genes are TRBV7-2 and TRBJ2-7; 9 bases fit TRBD1. CDR3 nucleotide sequence: TGTGCCAGCAGCTTATCCCCGGGACAGGGCCGCGAGCAGTACTTC. Its protein is CASSLSPGQGREQYF.